Sequencing of this T cell receptor beta chain was carried out in a study of T cells in Graves' hyperthyroidism and ophthalmopathy. Study-wide results and caveats: Blood shared most expanded thyroid clonotypes above 0.001.

Researchers took RNA transcripts and amplified the TCR beta CDR3 regions from them. In the first-round RT-PCR of the TCR CDR3, the HTBI primer set was used. TCRdb ran MiXCR on the multiplex PCR reads and lists one entry per CDR3 protein. This sample carries a few hundred thousand distinct CDR3 sequences, around 16% of them seen once, and the ten largest clones take about 7%. This CDR3 contains 12 residues. Trimming left V 5 bases short and J 9 bases short, with 11 bases between. Germline V gene sequence: CDR1 SGHVS, CDR2 FNYEAQ. In this sample, this clonotype turned up a few times. What it binds is not known.

The sample consisted of blood. The origin of this receptor is a woman younger than 45 with Graves' hyperthyroidism. This chain uses TRBV7-6 with TRBJ2-1; D is undetermined. CDR3 sequence (DNA): TGTGCCAGCAGCCACCTTTTGGGTGAGCAGTTCTTC. It codes for CASSHLLGEQFF.